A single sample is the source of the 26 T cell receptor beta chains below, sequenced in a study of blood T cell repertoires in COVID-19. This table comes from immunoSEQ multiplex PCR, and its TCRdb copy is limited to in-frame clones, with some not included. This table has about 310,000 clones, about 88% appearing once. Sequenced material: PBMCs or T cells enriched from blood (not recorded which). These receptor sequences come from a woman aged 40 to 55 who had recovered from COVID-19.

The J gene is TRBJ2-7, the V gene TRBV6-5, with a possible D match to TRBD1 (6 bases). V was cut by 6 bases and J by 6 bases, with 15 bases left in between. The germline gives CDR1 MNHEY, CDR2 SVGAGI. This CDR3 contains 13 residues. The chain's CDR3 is CASRADSFSEQYF. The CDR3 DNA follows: TGTGCCAGCAGGGCGGACAGCTTCTCCGAGCAGTACTTC.

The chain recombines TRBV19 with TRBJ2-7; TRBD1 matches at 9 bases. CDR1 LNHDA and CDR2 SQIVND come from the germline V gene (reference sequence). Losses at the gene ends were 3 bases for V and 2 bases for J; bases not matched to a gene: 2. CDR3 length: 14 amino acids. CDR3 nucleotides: TGTGCCAGTAGTATGGGACAGGGCCCCTACGAGCAGTACTTC. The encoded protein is CASSMGQGPYEQYF.

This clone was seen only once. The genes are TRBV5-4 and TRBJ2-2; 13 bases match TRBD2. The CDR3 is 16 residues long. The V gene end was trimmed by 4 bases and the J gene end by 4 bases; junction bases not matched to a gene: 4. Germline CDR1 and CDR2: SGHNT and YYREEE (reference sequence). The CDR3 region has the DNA TGTGCCAGCAGCGCGGGACTAGCGGGGATCACCGGGGAGCTGTTTTTT. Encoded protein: CASSAGLAGITGELFF.

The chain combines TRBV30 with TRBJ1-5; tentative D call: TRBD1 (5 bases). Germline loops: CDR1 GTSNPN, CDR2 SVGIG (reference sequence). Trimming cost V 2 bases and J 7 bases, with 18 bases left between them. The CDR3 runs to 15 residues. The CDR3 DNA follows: TGTGCCTGGAGTACCGGATCCAGGGTCGGACAGCCCCAGCATTTT. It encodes CAWSTGSRVGQPQHF.

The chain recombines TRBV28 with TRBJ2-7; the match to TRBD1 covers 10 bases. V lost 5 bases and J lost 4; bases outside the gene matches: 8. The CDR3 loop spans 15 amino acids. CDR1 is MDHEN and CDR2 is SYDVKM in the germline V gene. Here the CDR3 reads CASSADRDRGYEQYF. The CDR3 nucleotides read TGTGCCAGCAGTGCAGACCGGGACAGGGGATACGAGCAGTACTTC.

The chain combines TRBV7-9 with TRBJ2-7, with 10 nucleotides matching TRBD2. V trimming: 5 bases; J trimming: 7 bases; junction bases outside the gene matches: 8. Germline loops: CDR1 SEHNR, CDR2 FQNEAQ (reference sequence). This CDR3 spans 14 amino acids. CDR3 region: CASSEGLAQGEQYF. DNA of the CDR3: TGTGCCAGCAGCGAGGGACTAGCGCAGGGGGAGCAGTACTTC. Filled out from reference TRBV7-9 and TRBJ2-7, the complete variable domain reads DTGVSQNPRHKITKRGQNVTFRCDPISEHNRLYWYRQTLGQGPEFLTYFQNEAQLEKSRLLSDRFSAERPKGSFSTLEIQRTEQGDSAMYLCASSEGLAQGEQYFGPGTRLTVT.

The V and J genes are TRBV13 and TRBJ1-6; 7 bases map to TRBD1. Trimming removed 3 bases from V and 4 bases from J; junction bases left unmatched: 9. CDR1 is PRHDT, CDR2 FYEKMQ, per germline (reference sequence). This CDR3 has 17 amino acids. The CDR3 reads CASSFRTGRLYNSPLHF. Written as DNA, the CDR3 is TGTGCCAGCAGCTTTAGGACAGGTCGACTTTATAATTCACCCCTCCACTTT.

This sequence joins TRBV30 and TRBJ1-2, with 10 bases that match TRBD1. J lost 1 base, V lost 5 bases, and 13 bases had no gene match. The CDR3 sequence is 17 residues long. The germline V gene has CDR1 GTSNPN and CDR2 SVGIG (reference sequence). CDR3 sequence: CAWQTGTGELVNYGYTF. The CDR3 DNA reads TGTGCCTGGCAAACCGGGACAGGGGAATTAGTTAACTATGGCTACACCTTC.

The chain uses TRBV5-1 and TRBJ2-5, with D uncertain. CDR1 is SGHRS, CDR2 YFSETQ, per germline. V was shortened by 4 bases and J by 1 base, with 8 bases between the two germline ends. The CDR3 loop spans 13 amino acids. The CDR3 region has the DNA TGCGCCAGCAGCGGGCTCGGCCAAGAGACCCAGTACTTC. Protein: CASSGLGQETQYF.

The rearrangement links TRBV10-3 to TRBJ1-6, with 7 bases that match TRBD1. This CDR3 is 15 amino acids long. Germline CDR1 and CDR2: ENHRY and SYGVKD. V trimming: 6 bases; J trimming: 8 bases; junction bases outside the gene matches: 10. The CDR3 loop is CAISQQGKRDSPLHF. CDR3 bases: TGTGCCATCAGCCAACAGGGGAAAAGGGATTCACCCCTCCACTTT.

CDR3 DNA: TGTGCCAGCAGCTTTAGCGGGAGAACCTACGAGCAGTACTTC. Translation: CASSFSGRTYEQYF. The V gene is TRBV11-1, the J gene TRBJ2-7; TRBD2 matches 9 bases. The CDR3 consists of 14 residues. The germline gives CDR1 SGHAT, CDR2 FQDESV (reference sequence). V lost 3 bases, J lost 2 bases, and 2 bases stayed unmatched.

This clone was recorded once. In DNA, the CDR3 is TGCAGCGTTGACAGGGCTAACTATGGCTACACCTTC. It specifies CSVDRANYGYTF. This chain uses TRBV29-1 with TRBJ1-2; tentatively, D is TRBD1 (5 bases). The CDR3 has 12 residues. V lost 3 bases and J lost 0, with 5 bases in between. Germline CDR1 reads SQVTM; CDR2 reads ANQGSEA.

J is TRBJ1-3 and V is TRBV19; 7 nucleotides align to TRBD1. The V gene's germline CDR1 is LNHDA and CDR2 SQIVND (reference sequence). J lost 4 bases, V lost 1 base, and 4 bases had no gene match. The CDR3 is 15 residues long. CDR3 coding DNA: TGTGCCAGTAGTATAGGCGAAGGGGGCGGAAACACCATATATTTT. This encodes CASSIGEGGGNTIYF.

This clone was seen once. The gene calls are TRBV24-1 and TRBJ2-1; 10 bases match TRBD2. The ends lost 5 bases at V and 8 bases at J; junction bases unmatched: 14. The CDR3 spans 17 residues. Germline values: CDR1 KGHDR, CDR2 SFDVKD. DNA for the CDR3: TGTGCCACCAGTGCTCTCCCTCAAGCGGGAGGGGGAGATGAGCAGTTCTTC. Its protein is CATSALPQAGGGDEQFF.

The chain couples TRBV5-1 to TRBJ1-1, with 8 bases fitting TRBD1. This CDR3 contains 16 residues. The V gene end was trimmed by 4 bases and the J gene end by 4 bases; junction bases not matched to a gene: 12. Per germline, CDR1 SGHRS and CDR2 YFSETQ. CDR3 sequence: CASSPGRQGIVTEAFF. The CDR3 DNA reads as TGCGCCAGCAGCCCAGGCCGACAGGGGATCGTCACTGAAGCTTTCTTT.

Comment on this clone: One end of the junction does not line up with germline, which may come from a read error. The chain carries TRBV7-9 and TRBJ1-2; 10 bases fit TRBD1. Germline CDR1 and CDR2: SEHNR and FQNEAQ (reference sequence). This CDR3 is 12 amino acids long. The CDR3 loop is CATSGTGEGYTF. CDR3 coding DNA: TGTGCCACCAGCGGGACAGGGGAGGGCTACACCTTC.

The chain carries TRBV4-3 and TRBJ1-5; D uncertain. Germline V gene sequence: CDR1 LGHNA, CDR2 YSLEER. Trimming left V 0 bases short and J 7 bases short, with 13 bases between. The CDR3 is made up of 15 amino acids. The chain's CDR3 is CASSQDIGVRQPQHF. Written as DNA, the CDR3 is TGCGCCAGCAGCCAAGATATCGGGGTCCGGCAGCCCCAGCATTTT.

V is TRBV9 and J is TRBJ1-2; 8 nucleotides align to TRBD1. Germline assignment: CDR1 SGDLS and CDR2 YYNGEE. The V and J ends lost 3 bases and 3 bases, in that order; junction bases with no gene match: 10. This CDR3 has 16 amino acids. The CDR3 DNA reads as TGTGCCAGCAGCGAAGACAGGGGATGGTTGGACTATGGCTACACCTTC. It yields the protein CASSEDRGWLDYGYTF.

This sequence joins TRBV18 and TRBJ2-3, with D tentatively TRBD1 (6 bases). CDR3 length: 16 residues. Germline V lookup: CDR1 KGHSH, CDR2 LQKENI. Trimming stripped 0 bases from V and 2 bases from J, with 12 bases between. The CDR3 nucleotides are TGTGCCAGCTCACCACCGATGGGACAACTCACAGATACGCAGTATTTT. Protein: CASSPPMGQLTDTQYF. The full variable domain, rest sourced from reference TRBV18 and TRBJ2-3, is NAGVMQNPRHLVRRRGQEARLRCSPMKGHSHVYWYRQLPEEGLKFMVYLQKENIIDESGMPKERFSAEFPKEGPSILRIQQVVRGDSAAYFCASSPPMGQLTDTQYFGPGTRLTVL.

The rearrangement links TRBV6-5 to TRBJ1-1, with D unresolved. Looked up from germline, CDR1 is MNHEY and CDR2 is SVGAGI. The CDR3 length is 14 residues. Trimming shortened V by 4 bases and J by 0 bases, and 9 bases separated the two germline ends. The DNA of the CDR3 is TGTGCCAGCAGTTTCACAAATATGAACACTGAAGCTTTCTTT. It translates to CASSFTNMNTEAFF.

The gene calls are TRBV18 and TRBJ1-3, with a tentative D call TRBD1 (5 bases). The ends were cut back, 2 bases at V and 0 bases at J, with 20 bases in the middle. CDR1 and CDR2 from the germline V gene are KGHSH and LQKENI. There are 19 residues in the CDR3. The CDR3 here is CASSPTVGGTRVSGNTIYF. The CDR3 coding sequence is TGTGCCAGCTCACCAACGGTTGGGGGGACCCGAGTCTCTGGAAACACCATATATTTT.

For the CDR3, the DNA is TGTGCCTGGAGTGGCGCGGACACCGGGGAGCTGTTTTTT. As protein: CAWSGADTGELFF. The V and J genes are TRBV30 and TRBJ2-2; D unresolved. Germline V gene sequence: CDR1 GTSNPN, CDR2 SVGIG (reference sequence). Trimming removed 1 base from V and 3 bases from J, with 6 bases in between. This CDR3 contains 13 residues.

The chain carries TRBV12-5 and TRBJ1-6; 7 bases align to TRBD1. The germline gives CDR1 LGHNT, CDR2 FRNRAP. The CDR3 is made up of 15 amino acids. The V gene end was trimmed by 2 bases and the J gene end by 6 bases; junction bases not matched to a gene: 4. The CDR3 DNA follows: TGTGCTAGTGGTTTGCGACAGGGCAGTAATTCACCCCTCCACTTT. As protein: CASGLRQGSNSPLHF.

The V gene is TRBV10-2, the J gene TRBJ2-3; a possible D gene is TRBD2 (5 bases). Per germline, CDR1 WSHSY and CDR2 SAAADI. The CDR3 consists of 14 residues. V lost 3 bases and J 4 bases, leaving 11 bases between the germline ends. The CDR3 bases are TGCGCCAGCAGTGAAGGAGGATCCGCAGATACGCAGTATTTT. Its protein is CASSEGGSADTQYF.

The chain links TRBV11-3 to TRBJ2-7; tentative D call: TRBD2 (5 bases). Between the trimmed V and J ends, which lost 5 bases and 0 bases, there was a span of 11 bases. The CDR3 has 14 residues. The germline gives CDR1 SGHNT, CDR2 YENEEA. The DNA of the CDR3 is TGTGCCAGCAGCCCAGCGGCTCCCTCCTACGAGCAGTACTTC. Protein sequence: CASSPAAPSYEQYF.

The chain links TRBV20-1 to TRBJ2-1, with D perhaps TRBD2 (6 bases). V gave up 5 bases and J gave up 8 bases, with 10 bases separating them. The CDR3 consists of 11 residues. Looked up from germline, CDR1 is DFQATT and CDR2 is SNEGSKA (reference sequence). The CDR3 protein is CSASLAYEQFF. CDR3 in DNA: TGCAGTGCTTCACTAGCTTATGAGCAGTTCTTC.